The clone carrying this T cell receptor beta chain appeared a single time. CDR1 and CDR2 (germline): MGHRA, YSYEKL. CDR3 length: 15 amino acids. J was trimmed by 4 bases and V by 8 bases; bases with no gene match: 8. Primers used in a second PCR of roughly 6 to 11 cycles were a sample-barcoded 5' primer and a J-beta primer mix. Template switching added a 12-random-nucleotide identifier to every cDNA molecule. Each CDR3 protein is one row after TCRdb ran MiXCR on the 5' RACE reads. The sample contains around 1,000,000 distinct CDR3 sequences, approximately 25% of which appear only once. This record belongs to a study of blood T cells in healthy people across ages. This sample also belongs to another study, concerning T cells of mothers and their children. In that study: Five or six children, together with their three healthy Caucasian mothers, made up the donors.

The specimen was blood. The origin of this receptor is a girl aged 2 to 9 in good health. The chain combines TRBV4-1 with TRBJ2-1; 10 nucleotides agree with TRBD2. CDR3 amino acids: CASDVGTSAYNEQFF. For the CDR3, the DNA is TGCGCCAGCGACGTTGGGACTAGCGCTTACAATGAGCAGTTCTTC.